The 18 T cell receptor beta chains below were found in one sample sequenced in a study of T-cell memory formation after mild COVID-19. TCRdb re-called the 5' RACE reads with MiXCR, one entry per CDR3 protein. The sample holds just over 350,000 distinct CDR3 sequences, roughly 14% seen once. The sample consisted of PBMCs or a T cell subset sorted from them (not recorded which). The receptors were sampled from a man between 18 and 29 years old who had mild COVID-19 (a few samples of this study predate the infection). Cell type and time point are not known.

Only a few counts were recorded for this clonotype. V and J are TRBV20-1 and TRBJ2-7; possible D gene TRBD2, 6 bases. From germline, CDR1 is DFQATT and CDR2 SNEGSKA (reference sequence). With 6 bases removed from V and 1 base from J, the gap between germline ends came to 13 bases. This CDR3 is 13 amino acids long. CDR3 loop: CSARDFGSYEQYF. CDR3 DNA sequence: TGCAGTGCCCGGGACTTCGGGTCCTACGAGCAGTACTTC.

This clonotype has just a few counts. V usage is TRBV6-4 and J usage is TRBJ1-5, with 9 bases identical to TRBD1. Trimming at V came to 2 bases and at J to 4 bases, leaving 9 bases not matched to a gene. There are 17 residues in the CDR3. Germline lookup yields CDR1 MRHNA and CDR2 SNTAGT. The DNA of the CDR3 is TGTGCCAGCAGTGACACAGGGGGCGCCTTAAGTAATCAGCCCCAGCATTTT. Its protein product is CASSDTGGALSNQPQHF.

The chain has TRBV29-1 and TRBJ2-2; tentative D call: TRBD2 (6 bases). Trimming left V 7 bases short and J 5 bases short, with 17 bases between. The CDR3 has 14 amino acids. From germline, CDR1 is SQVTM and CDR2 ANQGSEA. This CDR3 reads CSGSVAEETGELFF. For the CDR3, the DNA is TGCAGCGGGTCCGTAGCGGAGGAGACCGGGGAGCTGTTTTTT.

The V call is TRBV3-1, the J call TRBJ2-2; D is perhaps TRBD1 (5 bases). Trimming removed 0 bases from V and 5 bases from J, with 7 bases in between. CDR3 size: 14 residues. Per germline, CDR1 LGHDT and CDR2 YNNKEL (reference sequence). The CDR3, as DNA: TGTGCCAGCAGCCAAGAAGGGGAAACCGGGGAGCTGTTTTTT. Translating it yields CASSQEGETGELFF.

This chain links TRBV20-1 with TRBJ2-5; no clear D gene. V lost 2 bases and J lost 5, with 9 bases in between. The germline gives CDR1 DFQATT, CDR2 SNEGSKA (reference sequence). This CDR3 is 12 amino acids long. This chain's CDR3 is CSARRGSETQYF. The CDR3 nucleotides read TGCAGTGCTAGACGTGGATCGGAGACCCAGTACTTC.

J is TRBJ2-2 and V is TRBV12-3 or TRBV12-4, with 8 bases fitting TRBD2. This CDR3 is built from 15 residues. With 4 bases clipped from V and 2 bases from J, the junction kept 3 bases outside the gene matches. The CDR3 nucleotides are TGTGCCAGCAGTTACGGGACTAGAAACACCGGGGAGCTGTTTTTT. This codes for CASSYGTRNTGELFF.

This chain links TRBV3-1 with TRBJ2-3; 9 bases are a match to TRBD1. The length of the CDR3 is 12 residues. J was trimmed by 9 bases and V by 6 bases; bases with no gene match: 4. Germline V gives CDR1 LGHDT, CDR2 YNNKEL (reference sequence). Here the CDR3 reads CASRAGTGTQYF. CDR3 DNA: TGTGCCAGCAGAGCCGGGACAGGGACGCAGTATTTT.

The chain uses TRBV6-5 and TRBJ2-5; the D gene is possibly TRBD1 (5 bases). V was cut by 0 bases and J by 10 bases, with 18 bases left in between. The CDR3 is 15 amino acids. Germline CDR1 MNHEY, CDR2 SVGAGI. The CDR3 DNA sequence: TGTGCCAGCAGTTACTCGACAGATAGCCGGTTAGACCAGTACTTC. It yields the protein CASSYSTDSRLDQYF.

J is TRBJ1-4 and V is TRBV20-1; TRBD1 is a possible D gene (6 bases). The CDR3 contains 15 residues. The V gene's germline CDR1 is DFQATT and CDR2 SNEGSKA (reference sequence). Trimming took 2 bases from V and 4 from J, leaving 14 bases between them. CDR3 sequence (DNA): TGCAGTGCTAGAAGAATAGGGACAATTAATGAAAAACTGTTTTTT. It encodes CSARRIGTINEKLFF.

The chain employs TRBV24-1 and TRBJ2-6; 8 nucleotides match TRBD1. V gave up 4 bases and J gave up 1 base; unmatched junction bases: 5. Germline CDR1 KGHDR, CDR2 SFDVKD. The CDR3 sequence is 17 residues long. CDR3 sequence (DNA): TGTGCCACCAGTGAGTCAGGGGGCGCATCTGGGGCCAACGTCCTGACTTTC. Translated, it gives CATSESGGASGANVLTF.

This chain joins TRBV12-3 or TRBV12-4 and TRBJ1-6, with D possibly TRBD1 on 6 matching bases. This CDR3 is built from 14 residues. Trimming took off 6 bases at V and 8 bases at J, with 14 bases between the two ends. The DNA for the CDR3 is TGTGCCAGCAGCTTAACAGGGCGAGATTCACCCCTCCACTTT. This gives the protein CASSLTGRDSPLHF.

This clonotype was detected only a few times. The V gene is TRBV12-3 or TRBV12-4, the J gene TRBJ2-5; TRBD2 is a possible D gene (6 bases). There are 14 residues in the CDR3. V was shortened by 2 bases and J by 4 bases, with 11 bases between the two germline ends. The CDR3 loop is CASSLTRGRETQYF. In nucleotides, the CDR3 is TGTGCCAGCAGTTTAACGCGGGGAAGAGAGACCCAGTACTTC.

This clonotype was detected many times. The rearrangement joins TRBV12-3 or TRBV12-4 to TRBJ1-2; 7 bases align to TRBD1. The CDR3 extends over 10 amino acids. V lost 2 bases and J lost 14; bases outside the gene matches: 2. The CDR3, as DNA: TGTGCCAGCAGTTTATCGGGACAGACCTTC. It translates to CASSLSGQTF.

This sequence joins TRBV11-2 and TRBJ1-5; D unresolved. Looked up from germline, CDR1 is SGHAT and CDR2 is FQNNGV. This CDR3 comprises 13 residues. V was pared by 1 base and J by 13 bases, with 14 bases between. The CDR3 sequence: CASSLAQEGLQHF. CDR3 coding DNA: TGTGCCAGCAGCTTAGCCCAGGAGGGCCTACAGCATTTT.

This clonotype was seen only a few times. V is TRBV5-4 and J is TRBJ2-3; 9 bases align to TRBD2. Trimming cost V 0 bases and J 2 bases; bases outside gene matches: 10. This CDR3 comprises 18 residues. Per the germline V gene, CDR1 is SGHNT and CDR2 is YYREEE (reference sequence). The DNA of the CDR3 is TGTGCCAGCAGCTTGGAGGCTAGCGGGGCGCGTTACACAGATACGCAGTATTTT. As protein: CASSLEASGARYTDTQYF.

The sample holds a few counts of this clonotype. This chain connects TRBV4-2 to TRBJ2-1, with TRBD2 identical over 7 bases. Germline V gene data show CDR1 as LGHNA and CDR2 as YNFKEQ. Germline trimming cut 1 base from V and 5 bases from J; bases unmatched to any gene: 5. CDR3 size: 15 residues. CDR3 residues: CASSQALGGNNEQFF. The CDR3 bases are TGTGCCAGCAGCCAAGCGCTGGGGGGGAACAATGAGCAGTTCTTC.

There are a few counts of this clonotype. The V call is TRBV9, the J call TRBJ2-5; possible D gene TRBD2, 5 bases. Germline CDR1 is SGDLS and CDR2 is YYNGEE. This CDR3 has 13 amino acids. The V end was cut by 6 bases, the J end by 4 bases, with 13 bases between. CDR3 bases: TGTGCCAGCACTAAAGACCGGGGAGAGACCCAGTACTTC. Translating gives CASTKDRGETQYF.

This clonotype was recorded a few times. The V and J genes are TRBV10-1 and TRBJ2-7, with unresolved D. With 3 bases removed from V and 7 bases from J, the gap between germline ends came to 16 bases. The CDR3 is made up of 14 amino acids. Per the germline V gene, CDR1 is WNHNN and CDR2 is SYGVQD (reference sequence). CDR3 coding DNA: TGCGCCAGCAGTGATCGACTTAGCTTGGGGGAGCAGTACTTC. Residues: CASSDRLSLGEQYF.